The rows below give T cell receptor beta chains drawn from one sample of a study of CD8+CD57+ T cells in acquired aplastic anemia. MiXCR was run by TCRdb on the reads, yielding one entry per CDR3 protein. The data contain around 430,000 distinct CDR3 sequences, over 25% of them singletons. Source material: sorted CD4+, CD8+, or CD8+CD57+ T cells (not recorded which) from PBMCs. The receptors were sampled from a human donor with aplastic anemia. Each CDR3 is given with its conserved first and last residue.

V gene	J gene	CDR3 length	CDR3 protein
TRBV20-1	NA	16	CSASRQGTNSNQPQYF
TRBV9	TRBJ1-2	12	CASRDSGYGYTF
TRBV2	TRBJ1-4	13	CASSASYFEKLFF
TRBV14	TRBJ1-2	14	CASSQALRAGGYTF
TRBV5-3	TRBJ2-3	15	CASRYPGQGQDTQYF
TRBV19	TRBJ2-7	15	CASSISEAGAYEQYF
TRBV14	TRBJ1-1	17	CASSPGGKGTMNTEAFF
TRBV11-2	TRBJ1-6	14	CASSFTGGRSPLHF
TRBV9	TRBJ2-1	14	CASSTRGGYNEQFF
TRBV10-2	TRBJ1-2	14	CASSEEGTVGGYTF
TRBV25-1	TRBJ1-2	15	CASREPGTGLGGYTF
TRBV7-9	TRBJ1-1	13	CATPGGENTEAFF